This T cell receptor beta chain comes out of a study of blood T cell repertoires in COVID-19. This clone was seen just once. Clones were sequenced by immunoSEQ multiplex PCR, and TCRdb holds only the in-frame ones, with some missing. The sample gives about 110,000 clones, approximately 88% of which show up once; under 7% is in the top ten. The germline V gene has CDR1 DFQATT and CDR2 SNEGSKA (reference sequence). The CDR3 covers 11 residues. Trimming took off 6 bases at V and 4 bases at J, with 7 bases between the two ends. The TCR sequence derives from a man in his fifties with active or convalescent COVID-19. The sample taken for sequencing was peripheral blood. The chain is built from TRBV20-1 and TRBJ1-3; D uncertain. The CDR3 protein is CSAREGNTIYF. The CDR3 DNA reads TGCAGTGCGCGGGAAGGAAACACCATATATTTT.